The source of this T cell receptor beta chain is a study of metastatic and nonmetastatic thyroid tumors. This clone was observed a handful of times. A single base separates this from a much larger clone, so it may be a read error. No treatment of any kind had been given to any patient before thyroid surgery. The CDR3 sequence is 13 residues long. V gave up 9 bases and J gave up 4 bases, with 13 bases separating them. Germline V gene lookup returns CDR1 LNHDA and CDR2 SQIVND (reference sequence). TCRdb reprocessed the PCR reads via MiXCR. The table records tens of thousands of clones, about an eighth of them present only once.

This chain links TRBV19 with TRBJ2-1, with D maybe TRBD1 (6 bases). Sample: tumor tissue. The TCR was taken from a female donor with papillary thyroid cancer or a benign thyroid nodule (not recorded which). Some clones in this sample may be carry-over from other donors' samples. This CDR3 is CASHYGQYNEQFF. Here the CDR3 DNA reads TGTGCCAGCCACTACGGACAGTACAATGAGCAGTTCTTC. Combining the CDR3 with reference TRBV19 and TRBJ2-1 gives the whole variable domain DGGITQSPKYLFRKEGQNVTLSCEQNLNHDAMYWYRQDPGQGLRLIYYSQIVNDFQKGDIAEGYSVSREKKESFPLTVTSAQKNPTAFYLCASHYGQYNEQFFGPGTRLTVL.